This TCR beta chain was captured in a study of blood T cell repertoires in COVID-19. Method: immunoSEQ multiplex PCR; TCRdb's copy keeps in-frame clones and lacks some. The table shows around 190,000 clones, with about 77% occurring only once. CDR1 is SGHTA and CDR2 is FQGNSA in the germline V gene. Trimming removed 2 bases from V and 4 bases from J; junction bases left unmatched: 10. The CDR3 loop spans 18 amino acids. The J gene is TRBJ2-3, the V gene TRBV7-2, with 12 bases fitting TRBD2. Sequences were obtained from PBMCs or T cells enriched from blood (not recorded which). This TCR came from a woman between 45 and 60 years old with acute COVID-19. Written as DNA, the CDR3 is TGTGCCAGCAGCTTAATGCTAGCGGGGGGGCGGAGGGCAGATACGCAGTATTTT. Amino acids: CASSLMLAGGRRADTQYF. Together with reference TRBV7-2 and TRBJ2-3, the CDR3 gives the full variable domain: GAGVSQSPSNKVTEKGKDVELRCDPISGHTALYWYRQSLGQGLEFLIYFQGNSAPDKSGLPSDRFSAERTGGSVSTLTIQRTQQEDSAVYLCASSLMLAGGRRADTQYFGPGTRLTVL.